These 20 T cell receptor beta chains originate from one sample sequenced in a study of T cells in Graves' hyperthyroidism and ophthalmopathy (dated by TCRdb to between 2018 and 2021). Library preparation was by multiplex PCR. The sequencer listed for this sample is Illumina HiSeq 2000. The TCR beta CDR3 regions were amplified from the RNA transcripts. The TCR CDR3 was subjected to a first round of RT-PCR using the HTBI primer set and the Qiagen OneStep RT-PCR kit. The public reads were run again by TCRdb, first through fastp at Q25 and then through MiXCR, and only productive beta chains were kept. A single entry per CDR3 protein holds the most common genes and DNA from its merged rows. This sample holds over 400,000 distinct CDR3 sequences; 22% were observed only once. Together, the top ten hold about half of the sample. Sequencing used blood. Every receptor here comes from a woman in her sixties or seventies with Graves' ophthalmopathy.

The DNA of the CDR3 is TGTGCCAGCAGCGTAAGTACAGTCTTGGGGATGAACACTGAAGCTTTCTTT. The encoded protein is CASSVSTVLGMNTEAFF. The rearrangement links TRBV9 to TRBJ1-1; no clear D. Germline loops: CDR1 SGDLS, CDR2 YYNGEE. CDR3 length: 17 amino acids. Trimming removed 1 base at V and 0 bases at J, with 16 bases between.

This clonotype was detected many times. The rearrangement links TRBV28 to TRBJ2-5; the match to TRBD2 covers 9 bases. The CDR3 extends over 14 amino acids. Germline trimming cut 6 bases from V and 4 bases from J; bases unmatched to any gene: 6. Germline-derived CDR1 and CDR2 are MDHEN and SYDVKM. CDR3 nucleotide sequence: TGTGCCAGCAGAAGACTAGCGGAAAGAGAGACCCAGTACTTC. Encoded protein: CASRRLAERETQYF.

A single count supports this clonotype. The J gene is TRBJ2-1, the V gene TRBV6-2 or TRBV6-3, with TRBD2 identical over 8 bases. Trimming cost V 5 bases and J 8 bases; bases outside gene matches: 11. Germline V CDR1 and CDR2: MNHEY, SVGEGT. CDR3 length equals 15 residues. CDR3 nucleotide sequence: TGTGCCAGCAGTACCTTAGCGGGACCTACGGATGAGCAGTTCTTC. Translating it yields CASSTLAGPTDEQFF.

The chain recombines TRBV24-1 with TRBJ2-3, with D possibly TRBD1 on 6 matching bases. Per germline, CDR1 KGHDR and CDR2 SFDVKD. Trimming left V 7 bases short and J 4 bases short, with 14 bases between. This CDR3 is 14 amino acids long. CDR3 sequence: CATSGTGFADTQYF. Here the CDR3 DNA reads TGTGCCACCAGCGGAACAGGGTTTGCAGATACGCAGTATTTT.

Remarks on this clonotype: At one end the junction does not follow the germline gene, possibly because of a read error. The genes are TRBV20-1 and TRBJ1-1, with 7 positions matching TRBD1. Germline CDR1 DFQATT, CDR2 SNEGSKA (reference sequence). The length of the CDR3 is 13 residues. CDR3 sequence: CSAISDRITEALF. The CDR3 DNA is TGCAGTGCCATTTCGGACAGGATCACTGAAGCTCTCTTT.

This clonotype was observed a few times. This rearrangement joins TRBV30 to TRBJ1-1; D remains unclear. The CDR3 spans 14 residues. Germline V gene data show CDR1 as GTSNPN and CDR2 as SVGIG (reference sequence). V was trimmed by 0 bases and J by 0 bases, leaving 8 bases between them. As DNA, the CDR3 is TGTGCCTGGAGTGTAAATGTTCTGAACACTGAAGCTTTCTTT. This sequence encodes CAWSVNVLNTEAFF.

This clonotype was observed many times. V gene TRBV2 combines with J gene TRBJ2-7, with TRBD2 as a possible D gene (5 bases). The CDR3 covers 14 residues. The germline V gene has CDR1 SNHLY and CDR2 FYNNEI. Trimming stripped 1 base from V and 6 bases from J, with 13 bases between. The CDR3, as DNA: TGTGCCAGCAGTGAAGATAGCGTCCCTCGCGAGCAGTACTTC. Translation: CASSEDSVPREQYF.

The J gene is TRBJ2-2, the V gene TRBV10-3; D assignment may be TRBD1 or TRBD2 (5 bases each). V was shortened by 7 bases and J by 2 bases, with 11 bases between the two germline ends. CDR1 and CDR2 (germline): ENHRY, SYGVKD. CDR3 length equals 14 residues. CDR3 DNA sequence: TGTGCCATCACCGAGGGGCGAAACACCGGGGAGCTGTTTTTT. It specifies CAITEGRNTGELFF.

The V call is TRBV11-2, the J call TRBJ1-6; TRBD1 aligns across 7 bases. With 0 bases clipped from V and 9 bases from J, the junction kept 5 bases outside the gene matches. This CDR3 is built from 15 residues. Germline V gives CDR1 SGHAT, CDR2 FQNNGV. The CDR3 region is CASSLERQGSSPLHF. The CDR3 nucleotides are TGTGCCAGCAGCTTAGAGAGACAGGGAAGTTCACCCCTCCACTTT.

There are a few counts of this clonotype. The V gene is TRBV12-3 or TRBV12-4, the J gene TRBJ2-1, with 11 bases that match TRBD1. This CDR3 comprises 14 residues. With V trimmed by 8 bases and J by 0 bases, 0 bases remained unmatched. CDR3 loop: CASGTGGSYNEQFF. Here the CDR3 DNA reads TGTGCCAGCGGGACAGGGGGCTCCTACAATGAGCAGTTCTTC.

This clonotype was found a few times. The genes are TRBV7-2 and TRBJ1-5; 8 nucleotides agree with TRBD1. Germline V lookup: CDR1 SGHTA, CDR2 FQGNSA. There are 17 residues in the CDR3. V shed 1 base and J 3 bases; nucleotides not matched to a gene: 8. CDR3 nucleotide sequence: TGTGCCAGCAGCTTAGGTATAGGACAGGGCGCCAATCAGCCCCAGCATTTT. Translation: CASSLGIGQGANQPQHF.

This clonotype was counted at least ten times. The gene calls are TRBV6-1 and TRBJ1-2; maybe TRBD1 (5 bases). The CDR3 is 14 amino acids. Per the germline V gene, CDR1 is MNHNS and CDR2 is SASEGT. For the CDR3, the DNA is TGTGCGGCGTTAAGGGACCCGAGGGGCTATGGCTACACCTTC. Translating it yields CAALRDPRGYGYTF.

The V call is TRBV30, the J call TRBJ2-3, with a possible D match to TRBD2 (5 bases). Germline V gene sequence: CDR1 GTSNPN, CDR2 SVGIG (reference sequence). V dropped 3 bases and J dropped 10 bases, with 17 bases sitting between them. CDR3 size: 13 residues. The CDR3 sequence is CAWRARRALPQYF. DNA of the CDR3: TGTGCCTGGAGGGCCAGGCGGGCCCTTCCGCAGTATTTT.

The sample holds one count of this clonotype. The gene calls are TRBV12-3 or TRBV12-4 and TRBJ2-5; D is perhaps TRBD1 or TRBD2 (5 bases each). The CDR3 is 14 amino acids. Trimming removed 7 bases at V and 9 bases at J, with 21 bases between. CDR3 nucleotides: TGTGCCAGCACCATTTGGGGGATCGACGAGGCCCAGTACTTC. It codes for CASTIWGIDEAQYF.

The chain combines TRBV30 with TRBJ1-2; a weak D match, TRBD1 (6 bases). CDR3 length: 12 residues. Trimming took 3 bases from V and 9 from J, leaving 14 bases between them. The germline CDR1 and CDR2 sequences are GTSNPN and SVGIG (reference sequence). CDR3 sequence: CAWRPLGGSYTF. Here the CDR3 DNA reads TGTGCCTGGAGGCCTTTAGGGGGAAGCTACACCTTC.

This clonotype was seen only a few times. V is TRBV20-1 and J is TRBJ2-1; TRBD2 is a possible D gene (6 bases). V lost 1 base and J lost 9, with 13 bases in between. CDR1 is DFQATT, CDR2 SNEGSKA, per germline (reference sequence). CDR3 length equals 13 residues. The CDR3 DNA follows: TGCAGTGCTAGAGGGAGGGGCGGGATTGAGCAGTTCTTC. This encodes CSARGRGGIEQFF.

Only a few counts were recorded for this clonotype. V gene TRBV6-1 combines with J gene TRBJ1-6, with TRBD1 matching over 10 bases. Germline V lookup: CDR1 MNHNS, CDR2 SASEGT. This CDR3 region has 15 residues. The V segment lost 5 bases and the J segment 10 bases; nucleotides outside the gene matches: 8. This CDR3 reads CASSPTGGLRSPLHF. Here the CDR3 DNA reads TGTGCCAGCAGTCCGACAGGGGGCTTAAGGTCACCCCTCCACTTT.

This clonotype was observed many times. V gene TRBV28 combines with J gene TRBJ1-6; the D is unclear. The CDR3 loop spans 13 amino acids. The germline V gene encodes CDR1 MDHEN and CDR2 SYDVKM. V was pared by 6 bases and J by 6 bases, with 9 bases between. CDR3 nucleotide sequence: TGTGCCAGCAGCTCCCCCCGTAATTCACCCCTCCACTTT. This translates into CASSSPRNSPLHF. Full variable domain (outside the CDR3, taken from reference TRBV28 and TRBJ1-6): DVKVTQSSRYLVKRTGEKVFLECVQDMDHENMFWYRQDPGLGLRLIYFSYDVKMKEKGDIPEGYSVSREKKERFSLILESASTNQTSMYLCASSSPRNSPLHFGNGTRLTVT.

V gene TRBV27 combines with J gene TRBJ2-6; 8 nucleotides line up with TRBD2. This CDR3 region has 17 residues. CDR1 is MNHEY, CDR2 SMNVEV, per germline (reference sequence). After removal of 3 bases from V and 2 bases from J, the junction contained 6 bases not matched to a gene. For the CDR3, the DNA is TGTGCCAGCAGTTTTAGGCGGGAGGTCACTGGGGCCAACGTCCTGACTTTC. It specifies CASSFRREVTGANVLTF.

This clonotype has a handful of counts. The rearrangement uses TRBV30 and TRBJ1-5; D is perhaps TRBD1 (5 bases). The CDR3 extends over 14 amino acids. V lost 0 bases and J lost 3, with 9 bases in between. Germline values: CDR1 GTSNPN, CDR2 SVGIG (reference sequence). CDR3 sequence reads: CAWSVRGNNQPQHF. CDR3 bases: TGTGCCTGGAGTGTAAGGGGAAACAATCAGCCCCAGCATTTT.